These 30 T cell receptor beta chains came from one sample sequenced in a study of low-dose radiotherapy and immunotherapy resistance in tumors. Time point described: before trial treatment. TRAV- and TRBV-specific primers primed first-strand cDNA, covering alpha and beta chains. With a V-primer adapter and a constant-region primer, TCRs were amplified for approximately 20 PCR cycles. One entry per CDR3 protein results from TCRdb running MiXCR on the reads. The table includes about 71,000 distinct CDR3 sequences, 30% to 40% detected once. Source: PBMCs, taken before treatment. The receptors originated from a female donor with ovarian cancer.

V and J are TRBV28 and TRBJ1-2; 11 bases agree with TRBD1. This CDR3 has 15 amino acids. Germline CDR1 is MDHEN and CDR2 is SYDVKM. V shed 5 bases and J 4 bases; nucleotides not matched to a gene: 6. In nucleotides, the CDR3 is TGTGCCAGCAGTCTCGGGACAGGGGGTGGCTATGGCTACACCTTC. It codes for CASSLGTGGGYGYTF.

V is TRBV28 and J is TRBJ2-7; D may be TRBD1 (5 bases). Trimming removed 3 bases from V and 2 bases from J, with 8 bases in between. The CDR3 spans 13 residues. Germline V gene data show CDR1 as MDHEN and CDR2 as SYDVKM. DNA of the CDR3: TGTGCCAGCAGTTTTCCAGGGCCCTACGAGCAGTACTTC. As protein: CASSFPGPYEQYF.

In this sample, this clonotype turned up many times. The chain couples TRBV29-1 to TRBJ2-3; weak D call: TRBD1 (6 bases). Germline V CDR1 and CDR2: SQVTM, ANQGSEA. The V gene lost 0 bases and the J gene lost 5 bases, with 9 bases spanning the gap. The CDR3 length is 13 residues. CDR3 residues: CSVEETGQDTQYF. The CDR3 DNA reads TGCAGCGTTGAAGAGACAGGTCAAGATACGCAGTATTTT.

This clonotype has a count of ten or more. The chain has TRBV5-1 and TRBJ2-7; 7 nucleotides line up with TRBD2. Germline-derived CDR1 and CDR2 are SGHRS and YFSETQ. This CDR3 comprises 15 residues. Unmatched junction bases numbered 5, after V lost 1 base and J lost 1 base. The CDR3 reads CASSLNAGVSYEQYF. In DNA, the CDR3 is TGCGCCAGCAGCTTGAATGCGGGAGTATCCTACGAGCAGTACTTC.

The table lists this clonotype with many counts. The chain couples TRBV5-5 to TRBJ2-1, with 9 bases lining up with TRBD2. The CDR3 is 15 residues long. CDR1 and CDR2 from the germline V gene are SGHKS and YYEKEE (reference sequence). Trimming took 2 bases from V and 8 from J; bases not matched to a gene: 8. CDR3 amino acids: CASSFGGGAVDEQFF. CDR3 sequence (DNA): TGTGCCAGCAGCTTTGGCGGGGGGGCCGTCGATGAGCAGTTCTTC.

On this clonotype: A read error may explain this, as a much larger clone is one base away. The chain recombines TRBV7-2 with TRBJ2-5; D remains unclear. The germline gives CDR1 SGHTA, CDR2 FQGNSA. The CDR3 runs 12 residues. The CDR3 DNA follows: TGTGTCAGCAGCTTAGAGCGTTATACCCAGTACTTC. It yields the protein CVSSLERYTQYF.

V is TRBV20-1 and J is TRBJ2-1, with TRBD2 matching over 9 bases. The CDR3 consists of 15 residues. Germline V lookup: CDR1 DFQATT, CDR2 SNEGSKA (reference sequence). The V segment lost 1 base and the J segment 7 bases; nucleotides outside the gene matches: 8. CDR3 nucleotide sequence: TGCAGTGCTAGAGCGACTAGCGGAGTTCTGAATGAGCAGTTCTTC. Translating gives CSARATSGVLNEQFF.

This rearrangement joins TRBV7-8 to TRBJ2-2; the D gene is possibly TRBD2 (5 bases). Germline V lookup: CDR1 SGHVS, CDR2 FQNEAQ. Deletions cut 3 bases from V and 5 bases from J, with 19 bases between. The CDR3 runs to 17 residues. In nucleotides, the CDR3 is TGTGCCAGCAGCTTGACTCCGAGGGCCTGGGGAACCGGGGAGCTGTTTTTT. It codes for CASSLTPRAWGTGELFF.

In its sample, this clonotype was seen many times. This chain uses TRBV28 with TRBJ2-2, with D possibly being TRBD1 or TRBD2 (5 bases each). Germline V CDR1 and CDR2: MDHEN, SYDVKM. V gave up 6 bases and J gave up 0 bases, with 20 bases separating them. The CDR3 is 18 amino acids. DNA for the CDR3: TGTGCCAGCAGCTTACCCCCGTGGGGGACCCCGAACACCGGGGAGCTGTTTTTT. Translated, it gives CASSLPPWGTPNTGELFF. The whole variable domain, remainder taken from reference TRBV28 and TRBJ2-2, is DVKVTQSSRYLVKRTGEKVFLECVQDMDHENMFWYRQDPGLGLRLIYFSYDVKMKEKGDIPEGYSVSREKKERFSLILESASTNQTSMYLCASSLPPWGTPNTGELFFGEGSRLTVL.

This clonotype was recorded at least ten times. The rearrangement uses TRBV2 and TRBJ2-1; D possibly corresponds to TRBD2 (5 bases). The ends were cut back, 4 bases at V and 3 bases at J, with 16 bases in the middle. CDR1 is SNHLY, CDR2 FYNNEI, per germline. The CDR3 loop spans 16 amino acids. The CDR3 spells CASSVGPGNYYNEQFF. The CDR3 DNA is TGTGCCAGCAGTGTAGGTCCGGGGAATTACTACAATGAGCAGTTCTTC.

Many counts were recorded for this clonotype. The chain carries TRBV29-1 and TRBJ2-2; perhaps TRBD1 as D (6 bases). In germline, CDR1 is SQVTM, CDR2 ANQGSEA. The CDR3 runs to 13 residues. Written as DNA, the CDR3 is TGCACCGCAGGGGATCAGAACACCGGGGAGCTGTTTTTT. It specifies CTAGDQNTGELFF.

This rearrangement joins TRBV27 to TRBJ2-7; 9 bases line up with TRBD2. Per the germline V gene, CDR1 is MNHEY and CDR2 is SMNVEV (reference sequence). Losses at the gene ends were 5 bases for V and 1 base for J; bases not matched to a gene: 6. This CDR3 contains 15 residues. For the CDR3, the DNA is TGTGCCAGCAGTGACCCAGCGGGGGGATCCTACGAGCAGTACTTC. Encoded protein: CASSDPAGGSYEQYF.

The V and J genes are TRBV12-3 or TRBV12-4 and TRBJ2-1, with 8 nucleotides matching TRBD1. The CDR3 extends over 14 amino acids. The junction had 7 bases not matched to a gene; V was cut back by 3 bases and J by 9 bases. The CDR3 DNA is TGTGCCAGCAGTTTTCCCGGGACAGGCCGTGAGCAGTTCTTC. Translated, it gives CASSFPGTGREQFF.

This clonotype was seen repeatedly, ten times or more. The chain couples TRBV2 to TRBJ2-7; tentatively, D is TRBD1 (6 bases). Trimming cost V 2 bases and J 0 bases, with 8 bases left between them. CDR1 and CDR2 (germline): SNHLY, FYNNEI. The CDR3 has 14 residues. The CDR3 loop reads CASSEHRASYEQYF. CDR3 DNA sequence: TGTGCCAGCAGTGAACACAGGGCCTCCTACGAGCAGTACTTC.

This clonotype was found many times. The chain links TRBV19 to TRBJ2-2, with TRBD1 matching over 9 bases. The germline V gene encodes CDR1 LNHDA and CDR2 SQIVND (reference sequence). CDR3 length equals 14 residues. V shed 6 bases and J 4 bases; nucleotides not matched to a gene: 3. CDR3 residues: CASRGTGLTGELFF. The CDR3, as DNA: TGTGCCAGTAGGGGGACAGGGCTCACCGGGGAGCTGTTTTTT.

This clonotype was counted many times. The rearrangement uses TRBV18 and TRBJ1-4, with D hard to call. The CDR3 length is 15 residues. Trimming stripped 2 bases from V and 3 bases from J, with 10 bases between. From germline, CDR1 is KGHSH and CDR2 LQKENI. CDR3 sequence reads: CASSPKDGPNEKLFF. DNA of the CDR3: TGTGCCAGCTCACCAAAGGACGGGCCTAATGAAAAACTGTTTTTT.

J is TRBJ2-1 and V is TRBV24-1, with 8 bases fitting TRBD1. The CDR3 has 14 residues. Germline trimming cut 4 bases from V and 8 bases from J; bases unmatched to any gene: 6. Germline assignment: CDR1 KGHDR and CDR2 SFDVKD. CDR3 sequence: CATSDRGLGDEQFF. The CDR3 DNA sequence: TGTGCCACCAGTGACAGGGGGCTTGGCGATGAGCAGTTCTTC.

This clonotype was seen ten or more times. J is TRBJ2-7 and V is TRBV28, with 10 bases matching TRBD2. J gave up 2 bases and V 3 bases, and 4 bases lay outside the gene matches. The CDR3 length is 15 residues. The germline V gene has CDR1 MDHEN and CDR2 SYDVKM. The CDR3 spells CASSFSGGLTYEQYF. The CDR3 nucleotides are TGTGCCAGCAGTTTTAGCGGGGGGTTAACCTACGAGCAGTACTTC.

This clonotype was found many times. The V call is TRBV29-1, the J call TRBJ2-1; the match to TRBD1 covers 8 bases. The CDR3 has 11 amino acids. After removal of 5 bases from V and 12 bases from J, the junction contained 6 bases not matched to a gene. Germline loops: CDR1 SQVTM, CDR2 ANQGSEA. The CDR3 loop is CSVLDRVGQFF. CDR3 bases: TGCAGCGTTCTGGACAGGGTTGGGCAGTTCTTC.

The chain is built from TRBV2 and TRBJ1-2; no firm D call. Germline lookup yields CDR1 SNHLY and CDR2 FYNNEI. The CDR3 loop spans 14 amino acids. V lost 6 bases to trimming and J lost 6 bases, with 17 bases between them. CDR3 in DNA: TGTGCCAGCAGCCGCCGGGGTCCCAAGGATGGCTACACCTTC. Translated, it gives CASSRRGPKDGYTF.

This clonotype was counted at least ten times. The V gene is TRBV28, the J gene TRBJ1-2; 8 bases align to TRBD1. Germline assignment: CDR1 MDHEN and CDR2 SYDVKM. The CDR3 sequence is 14 residues long. The trim removed 7 bases at V and 5 bases at J, leaving 9 bases unmatched. The CDR3 coding sequence is TGTGCCAGCACGTACCGGGACAGGACGTATGGCTACACCTTC. Translated: CASTYRDRTYGYTF.

This clonotype was detected ten times or more. The chain joins TRBV11-2 to TRBJ2-6, with D perhaps matching TRBD1 (5 bases). The V gene lost 3 bases and the J gene lost 1 base, with 10 bases spanning the gap. There are 16 residues in the CDR3. CDR1 SGHAT and CDR2 FQNNGV come from the germline V gene. The CDR3 region is CASSLPRASGANVLTF. The CDR3 region has the DNA TGTGCCAGCAGCTTGCCCAGGGCTTCTGGGGCCAACGTCCTGACTTTC.

This clonotype was found many times. This rearrangement joins TRBV5-5 to TRBJ2-3; D gene unclear. Germline V gene lookup returns CDR1 SGHKS and CDR2 YYEKEE (reference sequence). This CDR3 comprises 12 residues. V lost 1 base, J lost 3 bases, and 3 bases lay in between. The CDR3 DNA is TGTGCCAGCAGCTTGAATACAGATACGCAGTATTTT. It is translated as CASSLNTDTQYF.

The rearrangement uses TRBV12-3 or TRBV12-4 and TRBJ1-5; no clear D gene. CDR3 length: 15 residues. V lost 2 bases, J lost 5 bases, and 13 bases lay in between. CDR3 DNA: TGTGCCAGCAGTTTATTAGAAGGAAAGGATCAGCCCCAGCATTTT. It specifies CASSLLEGKDQPQHF.

The chain links TRBV19 to TRBJ1-1, with 8 bases that match TRBD1. CDR3 size: 14 residues. Trimming at V came to 7 bases and at J to 5 bases, leaving 9 bases not matched to a gene. Germline CDR1 is LNHDA and CDR2 is SQIVND (reference sequence). The CDR3 region has the DNA TGTGCCAGTATTCTACAGGGGGAGAGAACTGAAGCTTTCTTT. Protein product: CASILQGERTEAFF.

This clonotype was seen many times. The rearrangement uses TRBV28 and TRBJ2-7; D is unclear. The V and J ends lost 1 base and 6 bases respectively, with 13 bases between them. The CDR3 is made up of 14 amino acids. Germline V CDR1 and CDR2: MDHEN, SYDVKM. This CDR3 reads CASSLSSLHAEQYF. Written as DNA, the CDR3 is TGTGCCAGCAGTTTATCTAGTCTCCACGCCGAGCAGTACTTC. Full variable domain (outside the CDR3, taken from reference TRBV28 and TRBJ2-7): DVKVTQSSRYLVKRTGEKVFLECVQDMDHENMFWYRQDPGLGLRLIYFSYDVKMKEKGDIPEGYSVSREKKERFSLILESASTNQTSMYLCASSLSSLHAEQYFGPGTRLTVT.

V usage is TRBV6-2 or TRBV6-3 and J usage is TRBJ2-7, with D possibly TRBD2 on 6 matching bases. Germline CDR1 is MNHEY and CDR2 is SVGEGT. V was cut by 0 bases and J by 5 bases, with 14 bases left in between. The CDR3 contains 15 residues. The CDR3 loop reads CASSYSPRREHEQYF. The CDR3 region has the DNA TGTGCCAGCAGTTACTCCCCGCGGAGGGAACACGAGCAGTACTTC.

The chain couples TRBV27 to TRBJ2-1; 9 bases map to TRBD2. Per germline, CDR1 MNHEY and CDR2 SMNVEV (reference sequence). V dropped 2 bases and J dropped 7; count of bases not matched to a gene: 9. CDR3 length: 16 amino acids. The CDR3 sequence: CASSLERGRARNEQFF. In DNA, the CDR3 is TGTGCCAGCAGTTTAGAACGCGGGAGGGCCCGGAATGAGCAGTTCTTC.

This clonotype was detected ten times or more. The genes are TRBV9 and TRBJ2-1, with 8 bases matching TRBD1. The ends lost 0 bases at V and 7 bases at J; junction bases unmatched: 9. The CDR3 covers 16 residues. Germline V CDR1 and CDR2: SGDLS, YYNGEE. The CDR3 reads CASSVDPGGARNEQFF. CDR3 coding DNA: TGTGCCAGCAGCGTAGACCCAGGGGGCGCGCGGAATGAGCAGTTCTTC.

This clonotype was observed a handful of times. The genes are TRBV28 and TRBJ2-7; D perhaps matches TRBD2 (5 bases). Germline-derived CDR1 and CDR2 are MDHEN and SYDVKM. V was cut by 3 bases and J by 4 bases, with 10 bases left in between. This CDR3 is 13 amino acids long. The CDR3 sequence is CASSLAGGYEQYF. The CDR3 DNA reads TGTGCCAGCAGTTTGGCCGGCGGGTACGAGCAGTACTTC.